This TCR beta chain stems from a study of blood T cell repertoires in COVID-19. Study details: COVID-19 samples from acute and convalescent phases originated in the United States, Italy and Spain.

The age range of participants was roughly 18 to 90 years, with residence in roughly 25 US areas. In the original analysis: Estimation of nucleated cell counts relied on the amplification of reference gene primers. The data were produced by immunoSEQ multiplex PCR, yet TCRdb's version contains in-frame clones alone and is incomplete. The V and J calls and clone size are taken from that table; D and trimming were inferred from the DNA. The sample lists hundreds of thousands of clones; around 88% were seen once. The J segment lost 2 bases and the V segment lost 2 bases, leaving 3 bases of the junction unmatched. This CDR3 comprises 15 residues. The germline CDR1 and CDR2 sequences are SGHRS and YFSETQ.

J is TRBJ2-1 and V is TRBV5-1; 8 bases line up with TRBD2. The origin of this receptor is a woman in her 30s who had been exposed to COVID-19. The specimen sequenced was PBMCs or T cells enriched from blood (not recorded which). The CDR3 sequence is CASSLRGGPYNEQFF. CDR3 nucleotides: TGCGCCAGCAGCTTACGGGGGGGCCCCTACAATGAGCAGTTCTTC. The whole variable domain, remainder taken from reference TRBV5-1 and TRBJ2-1, is KAGVTQTPRYLIKTRGQQVTLSCSPISGHRSVSWYQQTPGQGLQFLFEYFSETQRNKGNFPGRFSGRQFSNSRSEMNVSTLELGDSALYLCASSLRGGPYNEQFFGPGTRLTVL.